The 28 T cell receptor beta chains below come from one sample, sequenced in a study of breast tumors, draining lymph nodes, adjacent tissues. The lymph nodes were axillary draining lymph nodes from breast cancer patients. TCRdb called the multiplex PCR reads again in MiXCR, with one record for every CDR3 protein. The table includes about 100,000 distinct CDR3 sequences, around 21% detected once. The sequencing input was axillary lymph node tissue. All receptors derive from a female donor with breast cancer. Some clones in this sample may be carry-over from other donors' samples.

This chain connects TRBV5-4 to TRBJ1-6; D is possibly TRBD1 (5 bases). The germline V and J ends were trimmed by 6 bases and 10 bases, with 17 bases remaining between them. This CDR3 spans 14 amino acids. CDR1 is SGHNT and CDR2 is YYREEE in the germline V gene (reference sequence). DNA of the CDR3: TGTGCCAGCACATTCGGGGCAGGAACGTCACCCCTCCACTTT. It is translated as CASTFGAGTSPLHF.

Many counts were recorded for this clonotype. The gene calls are TRBV9 and TRBJ2-3, with unresolved D. Trimming took off 2 bases at V and 1 base at J, with 5 bases between the two ends. CDR1 SGDLS and CDR2 YYNGEE come from the germline V gene. This CDR3 has 13 amino acids. As DNA, the CDR3 is TGTGCCAGCAGCGTGAGCGGCACAGATACGCAGTATTTT. This translates into CASSVSGTDTQYF.

In this sample, this clonotype turned up many times. The chain has TRBV5-1 and TRBJ1-2, with D hard to call. The CDR3 is 14 residues long. V lost 2 bases and J 4 bases, leaving 12 bases between the germline ends. CDR1 is SGHRS, CDR2 YFSETQ, per germline. The CDR3 sequence is CASSLAHPAYGYTF. As DNA, the CDR3 is TGCGCCAGCAGCTTAGCACACCCTGCCTATGGCTACACCTTC.

This clonotype was recorded many times. V usage is TRBV24-1 and J usage is TRBJ2-1; TRBD1 aligns across 9 bases. Germline CDR1 KGHDR, CDR2 SFDVKD. The CDR3 sequence is 16 residues long. V lost 2 bases and J lost 7; bases outside the gene matches: 8. CDR3: CATSDSTGGPWNEQFF. Here the CDR3 DNA reads TGTGCCACCAGTGATTCCACAGGGGGCCCATGGAATGAGCAGTTCTTC.

The rearrangement uses TRBV27 and TRBJ2-3; D not resolved. The germline gives CDR1 MNHEY, CDR2 SMNVEV (reference sequence). Trimming took 6 bases from V and 0 from J, leaving 16 bases between them. The length of the CDR3 is 16 residues. CDR3 nucleotides: TGTGCCAGCAGCTATATTGACGGAACTAGCACAGATACGCAGTATTTT. Its protein is CASSYIDGTSTDTQYF.

In this sample, this clonotype turned up a few times. The chain carries TRBV3-1 and TRBJ2-1; 8 nucleotides agree with TRBD2. Unmatched junction bases numbered 4, after V lost 1 base and J lost 5 bases. CDR3 size: 15 residues. The germline V gene encodes CDR1 LGHDT and CDR2 YNNKEL (reference sequence). The CDR3 DNA reads TGTGCCAGCAGCCAAGCGGGGGGGATTAACAATGAGCAGTTCTTC. It translates to CASSQAGGINNEQFF.

This clonotype was counted ten times or more. The chain couples TRBV9 to TRBJ1-6; D unclear. The V end was cut by 0 bases, the J end by 6 bases, with 10 bases between. The CDR3 totals 15 residues. Germline CDR1 and CDR2: SGDLS and YYNGEE. The CDR3 DNA is TGTGCCAGCAGCGTAGACGGATACGGTAATTCACCCCTCCACTTT. This gives the protein CASSVDGYGNSPLHF.

This clonotype was seen ten or more times. The genes are TRBV19 and TRBJ2-1; 10 nucleotides match TRBD2. CDR1 is LNHDA and CDR2 is SQIVND in the germline V gene (reference sequence). With V trimmed by 7 bases and J by 4 bases, 10 bases remained unmatched. There are 16 residues in the CDR3. The CDR3 reads CASKRNGLADYNEQFF. DNA of the CDR3: TGTGCCAGTAAGCGGAACGGACTAGCGGATTACAATGAGCAGTTCTTC.

Comment on this clonotype: This may be a read error, as it is one base from a much larger clone. The CDR3 end shows no conserved phenylalanine or tryptophan, and so a read error is likely. J is TRBJ1-2 and V is TRBV6-5; D is possibly TRBD1 (6 bases). The length of the CDR3 is 13 residues. Per the germline V gene, CDR1 is MNHEY and CDR2 is SVGAGI. The V gene lost 8 bases and the J gene lost 4 bases, with 14 bases spanning the gap. The CDR3 sequence is CASSFGGAYGYTS. CDR3 coding DNA: TGTGCCAGCTCCTTTGGGGGGGCCTATGGCTACACCTCC.

The chain employs TRBV6-2 or TRBV6-3 and TRBJ2-2; 8 nucleotides align to TRBD2. This CDR3 comprises 18 residues. CDR1 and CDR2 from the germline V gene are MNHEY and SVGEGT. With 4 bases clipped from V and 2 bases from J, the junction kept 12 bases outside the gene matches. CDR3 DNA: TGTGCCAGCAGTTTCCCTCGAAGACTAGCGACTAACACCGGGGAGCTGTTTTTT. Its translation: CASSFPRRLATNTGELFF.

This clonotype has a count of ten or more. This sequence joins TRBV5-8 and TRBJ2-5, with TRBD2 matching 7 bases. Germline CDR1 SGHTS, CDR2 YDEGEE. The V gene end was trimmed by 4 bases and the J gene end by 7 bases; junction bases not matched to a gene: 10. The CDR3 covers 14 residues. In DNA form, the CDR3 reads TGTGCCAGCAGCCCGGGACGGGAGGTAGGGACCCAGTACTTC. Residues: CASSPGREVGTQYF.

This clonotype has at least ten counts. CDR3: CASSPKQGARPYGYTF. In nucleotides, the CDR3 is TGTGCCAGCAGCCCGAAACAGGGGGCTCGTCCCTATGGCTACACCTTC. The chain combines TRBV14 with TRBJ1-2; 9 positions agree with TRBD1. The CDR3 spans 16 residues. The germline V gene encodes CDR1 SGHDN and CDR2 FVKESK. V trimming: 4 bases; J trimming: 4 bases; junction bases outside the gene matches: 10. Drawing the rest from reference TRBV14 and TRBJ1-2, the complete variable domain is EAGVTQFPSHSVIEKGQTVTLRCDPISGHDNLYWYRRVMGKEIKFLLHFVKESKQDESGMPNNRFLAERTGGTYSTLKVQPAELEDSGVYFCASSPKQGARPYGYTFGSGTRLTVV.

This clonotype was counted a single time. This may come from a read error, since a much larger clone is one base off. CDR3 DNA sequence: TGTGCCAGTAGTATATTGGACACACAACGCGGCCACACCTTC. This sequence encodes CASSILDTQRGHTF. The chain is built from TRBV19 and TRBJ1-2; D might be TRBD1 (5 bases). The CDR3 extends over 14 amino acids. Trimming took off 2 bases at V and 12 bases at J, with 19 bases between the two ends. Germline CDR1 and CDR2: LNHDA and SQIVND (reference sequence).

This clonotype was found many times. The chain employs TRBV19 and TRBJ2-7; 8 positions agree with TRBD1. Germline lookup yields CDR1 LNHDA and CDR2 SQIVND (reference sequence). The trim removed 10 bases at V and 3 bases at J, leaving 5 bases unmatched. The CDR3 consists of 12 residues. CDR3 in amino acids: CANWTGSYEQYF. CDR3 nucleotides: TGTGCCAACTGGACAGGGAGCTACGAGCAGTACTTC.

The chain employs TRBV18 and TRBJ1-6; D perhaps matches TRBD1 (6 bases). The CDR3 length is 14 residues. The V end was cut by 3 bases, the J end by 7 bases, with 10 bases between. The V gene's germline CDR1 is KGHSH and CDR2 LQKENI. CDR3 in amino acids: CASSPGTGNSPLHF. The CDR3 DNA is TGTGCCAGCTCACCCGGCACAGGGAATTCACCCCTCCACTTT.

With respect to this clonotype: This clone may be a read error of a much larger clone one base away. J is TRBJ2-5 and V is TRBV12-3 or TRBV12-4; perhaps TRBD2 as D (6 bases). The CDR3 has 13 residues. The CDR3 loop reads CTSSLGGKETQYF. CDR3 in DNA: TGTACCAGCAGTTTAGGCGGGAAAGAGACCCAGTACTTC.

At least ten counts were recorded for this clonotype. This chain links TRBV11-2 with TRBJ2-7; D is uncertain. Germline CDR1 reads SGHAT; CDR2 reads FQNNGV. CDR3 length: 14 residues. V was pared by 6 bases and J by 1 base, with 13 bases between. CDR3 nucleotide sequence: TGTGCCAGCAGTTACCCGCCGGTATCCTACGAGCAGTACTTC. Protein product: CASSYPPVSYEQYF.

About this clonotype: A single base separates this from a much larger clone, so it may be a read error. As the CDR3 is not closed by the conserved phenylalanine or tryptophan, this likely results from a read error. The chain is built from TRBV20-1 and TRBJ2-1; 9 bases line up with TRBD1. The germline V gene encodes CDR1 DFQATT and CDR2 SNEGSKA (reference sequence). Trimming removed 0 bases from V and 5 bases from J; junction bases left unmatched: 8. The CDR3 runs to 16 residues. The CDR3, as DNA: TGCAGTGCTAGAGATCTTCGGACAGGGGAGAACAATGAGCAGTTCTTG. Its protein product is CSARDLRTGENNEQFL.

The sample holds many counts of this clonotype. The CDR3 loop is CATSRAGGDYGYTF. The DNA for the CDR3 is TGTGCCACCAGCAGAGCAGGAGGTGACTATGGCTACACCTTC. The genes are TRBV15 and TRBJ1-2; unclear D gene. Trimming removed 1 base at V and 3 bases at J, with 9 bases between. The germline V gene has CDR1 LNHNV and CDR2 YYDKDF (reference sequence). CDR3 length: 14 amino acids.

The sample holds one count of this clonotype. A single base separates this from a much larger clone, so it may be a read error. V is TRBV12-3 or TRBV12-4 and J is TRBJ1-5; no reliable D call. CDR3 length: 13 residues. V lost 2 bases, J lost 4 bases, and 6 bases lay in between. CDR3 sequence (DNA): TGTGCCAGCAGTTTAAGGGAAAATCAGCCCCAGCATTTT. Translating gives CASSLRENQPQHF.

This clonotype was recorded many times. The chain couples TRBV5-4 to TRBJ2-5, with TRBD2 matching over 8 bases. CDR1 is SGHNT and CDR2 is YYREEE in the germline V gene (reference sequence). The CDR3 is made up of 13 amino acids. The V segment lost 4 bases and the J segment 5 bases; nucleotides outside the gene matches: 4. The CDR3 sequence is CASSPRGGETQYF. CDR3 sequence (DNA): TGTGCCAGCAGCCCCCGGGGGGGCGAGACCCAGTACTTC.

The rearrangement joins TRBV3-1 to TRBJ2-5; the match to TRBD2 covers 7 bases. V lost 2 bases and J lost 7; bases outside the gene matches: 1. The CDR3 consists of 12 residues. The V gene's germline CDR1 is LGHDT and CDR2 YNNKEL (reference sequence). As DNA, the CDR3 is TGTGCCAGCAGCCAAAGGGAGGGGACCCAGTACTTC. Encoded protein: CASSQREGTQYF.

This clonotype has just a few counts. The genes are TRBV19 and TRBJ1-5, with a weak D call TRBD1 (6 bases). CDR1 is LNHDA, CDR2 SQIVND, per germline (reference sequence). The CDR3 is made up of 14 amino acids. Trimming removed 5 bases at V and 9 bases at J, with 17 bases between. The CDR3 sequence: CASSQGAGGGPQHF. CDR3 nucleotide sequence: TGTGCCAGTAGTCAAGGGGCCGGAGGGGGGCCCCAGCATTTT.

This clonotype was counted many times. The V gene is TRBV2, the J gene TRBJ1-2; weak D call: TRBD1 (6 bases). Trimming took 1 base from V and 7 from J, leaving 19 bases between them. The CDR3 has 16 amino acids. The V gene's germline CDR1 is SNHLY and CDR2 FYNNEI. CDR3 sequence: CASSEDPRGRSGGYTF. The CDR3 DNA reads as TGTGCCAGCAGTGAAGATCCGCGGGGGCGCAGTGGTGGCTACACCTTC.

This clonotype was recorded many times. The chain links TRBV7-9 to TRBJ1-2; D may be TRBD1 (6 bases). The ends were cut back, 4 bases at V and 3 bases at J, with 12 bases in the middle. The germline CDR1 and CDR2 sequences are SEHNR and FQNEAQ (reference sequence). CDR3 length: 14 residues. The CDR3 loop is CASSSTGWYYGYTF. The CDR3 DNA sequence: TGTGCCAGCAGCTCTACAGGGTGGTACTATGGCTACACCTTC.

This clonotype was recorded at least ten times. This chain uses TRBV10-1 with TRBJ2-7; D is uncertain. This CDR3 region has 11 residues. Trimming pared 6 bases from V and 1 base from J, leaving 4 bases between. In germline, CDR1 is WNHNN, CDR2 SYGVQD (reference sequence). CDR3 loop: CASRESYEQYF. CDR3 nucleotides: TGCGCCAGCAGGGAATCCTACGAGCAGTACTTC.

This clonotype was seen repeatedly, ten times or more. J is TRBJ2-7 and V is TRBV6-2 or TRBV6-3; TRBD1 matches at 10 bases. J was trimmed by 2 bases and V by 8 bases; bases with no gene match: 3. From germline, CDR1 is MNHEY and CDR2 SVGEGT. There are 13 residues in the CDR3. The CDR3 nucleotides read TGTGCCAGCCGGGACAGGGGCCCCTACGAGCAGTACTTC. As protein: CASRDRGPYEQYF.

This clonotype was seen at least ten times. V and J are TRBV6-2 or TRBV6-3 and TRBJ2-7, with 10 bases fitting TRBD1. The CDR3 extends over 17 amino acids. Germline CDR1 is MNHEY and CDR2 is SVGEGT. The junction had 12 bases not matched to a gene; V was cut back by 4 bases and J by 3 bases. Written as DNA, the CDR3 is TGTGCCAGCAGTTTTCGTCGACAGGGGGCAGTTGACTACGAGCAGTACTTC. It translates to CASSFRRQGAVDYEQYF.